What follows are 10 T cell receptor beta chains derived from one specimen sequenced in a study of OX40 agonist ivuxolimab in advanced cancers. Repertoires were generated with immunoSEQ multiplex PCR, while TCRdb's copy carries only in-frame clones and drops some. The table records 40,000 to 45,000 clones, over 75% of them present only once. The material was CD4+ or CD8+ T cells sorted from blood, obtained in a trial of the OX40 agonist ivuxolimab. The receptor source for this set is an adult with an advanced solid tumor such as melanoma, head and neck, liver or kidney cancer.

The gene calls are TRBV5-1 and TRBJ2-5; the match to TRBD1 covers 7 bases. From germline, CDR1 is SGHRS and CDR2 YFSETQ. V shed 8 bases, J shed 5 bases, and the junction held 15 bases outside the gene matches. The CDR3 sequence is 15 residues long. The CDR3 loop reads CASKEERQGFETQYF. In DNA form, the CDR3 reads TGCGCCAGTAAGGAGGAGAGACAGGGATTCGAGACCCAGTACTTC.

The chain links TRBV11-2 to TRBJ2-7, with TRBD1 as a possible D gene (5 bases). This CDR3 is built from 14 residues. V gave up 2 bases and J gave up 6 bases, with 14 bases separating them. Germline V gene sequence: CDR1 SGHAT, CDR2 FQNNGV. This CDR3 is CASSLKGVRLEQYF. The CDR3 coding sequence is TGTGCCAGCAGCTTAAAAGGGGTTCGGCTCGAGCAGTACTTC. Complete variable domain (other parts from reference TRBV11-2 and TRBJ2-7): EAGVAQSPRYKIIEKRQSVAFWCNPISGHATLYWYQQILGQGPKLLIQFQNNGVVDDSQLPKDRFSAERLKGVDSTLKIQPAKLEDSAVYLCASSLKGVRLEQYFGPGTRLTVT.

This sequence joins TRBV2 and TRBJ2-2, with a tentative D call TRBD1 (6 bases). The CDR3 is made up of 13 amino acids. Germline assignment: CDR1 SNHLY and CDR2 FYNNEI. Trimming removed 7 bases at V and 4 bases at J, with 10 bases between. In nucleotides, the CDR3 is TGTGCCAGCAAGGCAGGGGTCACCGGGGAGCTGTTTTTT. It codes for CASKAGVTGELFF.

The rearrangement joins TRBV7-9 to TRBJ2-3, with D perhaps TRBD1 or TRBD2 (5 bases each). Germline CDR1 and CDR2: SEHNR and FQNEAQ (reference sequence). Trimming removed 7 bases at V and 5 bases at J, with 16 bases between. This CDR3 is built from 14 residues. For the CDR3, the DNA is TGTGCCAGCACCCCTTTGGGACGGCAAGATACGCAGTATTTT. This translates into CASTPLGRQDTQYF.

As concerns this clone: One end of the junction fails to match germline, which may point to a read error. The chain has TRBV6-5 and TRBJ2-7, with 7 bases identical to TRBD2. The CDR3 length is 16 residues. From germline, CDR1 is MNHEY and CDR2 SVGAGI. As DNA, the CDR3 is TGTGCCGGCAGTTACTCGACCAGCGGGGTCTCCTACGAGCAGTACTTC. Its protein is CAGSYSTSGVSYEQYF.

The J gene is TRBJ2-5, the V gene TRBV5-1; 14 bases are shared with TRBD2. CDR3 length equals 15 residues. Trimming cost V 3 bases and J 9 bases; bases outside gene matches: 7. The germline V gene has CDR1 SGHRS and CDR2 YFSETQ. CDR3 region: CASSSWTSGRTPQYF. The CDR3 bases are TGCGCCAGCAGCTCCTGGACTAGCGGGAGGACACCCCAGTACTTC.

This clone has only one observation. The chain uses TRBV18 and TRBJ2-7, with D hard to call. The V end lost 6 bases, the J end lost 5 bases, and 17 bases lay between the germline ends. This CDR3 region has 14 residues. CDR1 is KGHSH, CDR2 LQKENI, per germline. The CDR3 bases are TGTGCCAGCTCCTCGGCGTTAGCAGTTAACGAGCAGTACTTC. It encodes CASSSALAVNEQYF. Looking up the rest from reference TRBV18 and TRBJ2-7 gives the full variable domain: NAGVMQNPRHLVRRRGQEARLRCSPMKGHSHVYWYRQLPEEGLKFMVYLQKENIIDESGMPKERFSAEFPKEGPSILRIQQVVRGDSAAYFCASSSALAVNEQYFGPGTRLTVT.

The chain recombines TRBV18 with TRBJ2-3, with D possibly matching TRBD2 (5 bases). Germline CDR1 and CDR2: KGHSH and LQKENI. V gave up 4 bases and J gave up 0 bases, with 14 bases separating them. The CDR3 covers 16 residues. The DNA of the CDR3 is TGTGCCAGCTCACAGGGAGTTGGGTTGAGCACAGATACGCAGTATTTT. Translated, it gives CASSQGVGLSTDTQYF.

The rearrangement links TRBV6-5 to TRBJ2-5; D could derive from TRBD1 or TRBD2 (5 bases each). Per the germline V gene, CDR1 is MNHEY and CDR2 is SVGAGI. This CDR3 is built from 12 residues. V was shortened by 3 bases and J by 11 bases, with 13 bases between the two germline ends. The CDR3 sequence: CASSYGGPIQYF. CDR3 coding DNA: TGTGCCAGCAGTTATGGGGGACCTATACAGTACTTC.

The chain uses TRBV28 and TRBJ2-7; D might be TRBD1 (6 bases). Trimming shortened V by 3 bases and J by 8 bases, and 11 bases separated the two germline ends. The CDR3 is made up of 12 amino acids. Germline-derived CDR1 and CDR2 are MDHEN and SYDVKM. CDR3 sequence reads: CASSLIQGQQYF. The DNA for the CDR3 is TGTGCCAGCAGTTTGATACAGGGTCAGCAGTACTTC.